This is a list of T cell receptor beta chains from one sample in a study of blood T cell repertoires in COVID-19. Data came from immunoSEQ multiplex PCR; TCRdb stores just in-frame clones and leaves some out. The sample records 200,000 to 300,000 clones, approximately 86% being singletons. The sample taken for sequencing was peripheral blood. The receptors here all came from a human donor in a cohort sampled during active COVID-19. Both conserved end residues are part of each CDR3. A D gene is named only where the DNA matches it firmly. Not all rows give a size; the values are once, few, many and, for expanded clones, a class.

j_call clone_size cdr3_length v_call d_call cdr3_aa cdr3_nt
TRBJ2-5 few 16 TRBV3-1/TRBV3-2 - CASSQGASLVQETQYF TGTGCCAGCAGCCAGGGTGCTAGCCTGGTCCAAGAGACCCAGTACTTC
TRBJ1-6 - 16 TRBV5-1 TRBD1 CASSLEGTGYNSPLHF TGCGCCAGCAGCTTGGAAGGGACAGGATATAATTCACCCCTCCACTTT
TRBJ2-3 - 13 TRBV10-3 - CAIARESPDTQYF TGTGCCATCGCCCGGGAGTCCCCCGATACACAGTATTTT
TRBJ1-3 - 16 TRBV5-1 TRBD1 CASRRGQGSSGNTIYF TGCGCCAGCAGAAGAGGACAGGGGAGCTCTGGAAACACCATATATTTT
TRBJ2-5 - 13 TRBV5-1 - CASSLAGRETQYF TGCGCCAGCAGCTTGGCCGGCAGGGAGACCCAGTACTTC
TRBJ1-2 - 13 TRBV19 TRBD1 CASSVTGARGYTF TGTGCCAGTAGTGTGACAGGGGCGCGAGGCTACACCTTC
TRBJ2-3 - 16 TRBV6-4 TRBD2 CASSLAGGTSTDTQYF TGTGCCAGCAGTTTAGCGGGGGGGACTAGCACAGATACGCAGTATTTT
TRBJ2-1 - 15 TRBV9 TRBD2 CASSTRTSGNDEQFF TGTGCCAGCAGCACCCGGACTAGCGGGAACGATGAGCAGTTCTTC
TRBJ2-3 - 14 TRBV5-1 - CASIGGGLSDTQYF TGCGCCAGCATAGGCGGGGGCCTTAGCGATACGCAGTATTTT
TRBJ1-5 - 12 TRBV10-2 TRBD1 CASRAGGQPQHF TGCGCCAGCAGGGCAGGGGGACAGCCCCAGCATTTT
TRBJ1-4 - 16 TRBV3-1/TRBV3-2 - CASSPFAGAPNEKLFF TGTGCCAGCAGCCCGTTTGCGGGGGCGCCTAATGAAAAACTGTTTTTT
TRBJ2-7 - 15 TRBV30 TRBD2 CTWSPLAVGSYEQYF TGTACCTGGAGTCCACTAGCGGTTGGCTCCTACGAGCAGTACTTC
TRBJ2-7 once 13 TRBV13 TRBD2 CATKAGDCNEQYF TGTGCCACTAAAGCGGGGGATTGTAACGAGCAGTACTTC
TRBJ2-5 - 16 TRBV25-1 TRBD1 CASSGRPGQGGETQYF TGTGCCAGCAGCGGAAGGCCGGGACAGGGAGGAGAGACCCAGTACTTC
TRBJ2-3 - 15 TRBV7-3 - CASSYGTSLGDTQYF TGTGCCAGCAGCTACGGGACATCCCTCGGAGATACGCAGTATTTT
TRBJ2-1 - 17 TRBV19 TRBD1 CASSIVGTDPSYNEQFF TGTGCCAGTAGTATAGTAGGGACAGACCCCTCCTACAATGAGCAGTTCTTC
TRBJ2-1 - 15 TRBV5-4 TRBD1 CASSFRDRGLGEQFF TGTGCCAGCAGCTTCCGGGACAGGGGGTTAGGTGAGCAGTTCTTC
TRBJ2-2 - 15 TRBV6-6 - CASSYLRESTGELFF TGTGCCAGCAGTTACCTCAGGGAAAGCACCGGGGAGCTGTTTTTT
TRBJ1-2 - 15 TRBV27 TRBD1 CASSSAGQGSYGYTF TGTGCCAGCAGTTCCGCGGGACAGGGGAGCTATGGCTACACCTTC
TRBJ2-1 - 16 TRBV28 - CASSPPYAGPSSEQFF TGTGCCAGCAGTCCTCCTTACGCGGGTCCGTCGAGTGAGCAGTTCTTC
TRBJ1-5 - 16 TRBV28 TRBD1 CASSIPQGSGGQPQHF TGTGCCAGCAGTATCCCACAGGGGTCTGGAGGTCAGCCCCAGCATTTT
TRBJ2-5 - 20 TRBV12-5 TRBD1 CASGLVKFPPTRDSGETQYF TGTGCTAGTGGTTTGGTAAAATTTCCCCCCACGAGGGACAGTGGGGAGACCCAGTACTTC
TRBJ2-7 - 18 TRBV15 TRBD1 CATSRDNSGTGVLNEQYF TGTGCCACCAGCAGAGATAATAGCGGGACAGGGGTCTTGAACGAGCAGTACTTC
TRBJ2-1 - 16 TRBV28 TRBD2 CASSFNGGRTYNEQFF TGTGCCAGCAGTTTTAACGGCGGGAGAACCTACAATGAGCAGTTCTTC
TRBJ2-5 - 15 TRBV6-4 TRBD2 CASSELAGARETQYF TGTGCCAGCAGTGAACTAGCGGGAGCCCGAGAGACCCAGTACTTC
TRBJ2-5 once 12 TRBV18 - CASSSIQETQYF TGTGCCAGCTCATCCATCCAAGAGACCCAGTACTTC
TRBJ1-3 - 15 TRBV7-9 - CASSLQTGSGNTIYF TGTGCCAGCAGCTTGCAGACAGGCTCTGGAAACACCATATATTTT
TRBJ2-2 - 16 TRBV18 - CASSPLADPNTGELFF TGTGCCAGCTCACCACTAGCGGACCCTAACACCGGGGAGCTGTTTTTT
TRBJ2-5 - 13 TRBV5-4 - CASSFGQQETQYF TGTGCCAGCAGCTTTGGACAACAAGAGACCCAGTACTTC
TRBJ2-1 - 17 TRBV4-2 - CASSQEIAGSFYNEQFF TGTGCCAGCAGCCAAGAAATCGCGGGATCCTTTTACAATGAGCAGTTCTTC
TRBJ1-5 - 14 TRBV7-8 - CASSLSDSYQPQHF TGTGCCAGCAGCTTATCAGACAGTTATCAGCCCCAGCATTTT
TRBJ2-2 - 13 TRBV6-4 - CASREQTTGELFF TGTGCCAGCAGAGAACAAACCACCGGGGAGCTGTTTTTT
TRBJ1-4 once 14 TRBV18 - CASSPQGGPEKLFF TGTGCCAGCTCACCACAGGGGGGGCCTGAAAAACTGTTTTTT
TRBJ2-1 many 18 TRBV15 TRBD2 CATSRDPGLAGGGNEQFF TGTGCCACCAGCAGAGACCCTGGACTAGCGGGGGGCGGCAATGAGCAGTTCTTC
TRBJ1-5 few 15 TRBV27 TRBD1 CASSPGRDSYQPQHF TGTGCCAGCAGCCCAGGTCGGGACAGTTATCAGCCCCAGCATTTT
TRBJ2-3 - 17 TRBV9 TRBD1 CASSVGRSRGRSDTQYF TGTGCCAGCAGCGTAGGGAGGAGCAGGGGGCGATCAGATACGCAGTATTTT
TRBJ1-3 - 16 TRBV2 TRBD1 CASSDGGQGVGNTIYF TGTGCCAGCAGTGATGGGGGACAGGGGGTCGGAAACACCATATATTTT
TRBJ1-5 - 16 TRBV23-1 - CASSLPGVRSNQPQHF TGCGCCAGCAGTCTCCCGGGGGTAAGGAGCAATCAGCCCCAGCATTTT
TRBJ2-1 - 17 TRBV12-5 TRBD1 CASGLGYGDRLINEQFF TGTGCTAGTGGTTTGGGGTACGGGGACAGGCTTATCAATGAGCAGTTCTTC
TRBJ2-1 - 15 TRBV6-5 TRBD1 CASSSGTARGGEQFF TGTGCCAGCAGTTCAGGGACAGCCCGAGGTGGGGAGCAGTTCTTC
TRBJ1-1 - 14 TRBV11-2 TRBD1 CASSPPGQGYEAFF TGTGCCAGCAGCCCTCCGGGACAGGGTTATGAAGCTTTCTTT
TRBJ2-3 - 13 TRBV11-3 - CASSLDLSDTQYF TGTGCCAGCAGCTTAGATCTTTCAGATACGCAGTATTTT
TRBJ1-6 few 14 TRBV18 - CASSARGGSSPLHF TGTGCCAGCTCCGCGAGGGGAGGTAGTTCACCCCTCCACTTT
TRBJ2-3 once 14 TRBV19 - CASSPRGPKDTQYF TGTGCCAGTAGCCCCCGTGGGCCTAAAGATACGCAGTATTTT